This T cell receptor (beta chain) was sequenced in a study of cytomegalovirus exposure and HLA in healthy donors. Study outcomes and limitations: Among the CMV-associated chains, a few were confirmed in vitro as specific for CMV antigens.

V lost 2 bases and J lost 3; bases outside the gene matches: 3. This CDR3 is built from 14 residues. The germline V gene encodes CDR1 SGHRS and CDR2 YFSETQ. On this clone itself: Its target is unknown.

Researchers ran the PCR with 60 Vbeta and 13 Jbeta primers. Generated by immunoSEQ multiplex PCR, the TCRdb table keeps only in-frame clones and is missing some. The sample holds some 90,000 clones, approximately 80% seen once. The chain recombines TRBV5-1 with TRBJ2-3, with TRBD1 identical over 7 bases. The sample consisted of PBMCs. The clonotype was recovered from a man aged 30-40 years in good health and CMV-seronegative. The CDR3 loop reads CASSFEGATDTQYF. The CDR3 nucleotides are TGCGCCAGCAGCTTCGAGGGGGCAACAGATACGCAGTATTTT. The whole variable domain, remainder taken from reference TRBV5-1 and TRBJ2-3, is KAGVTQTPRYLIKTRGQQVTLSCSPISGHRSVSWYQQTPGQGLQFLFEYFSETQRNKGNFPGRFSGRQFSNSRSEMNVSTLELGDSALYLCASSFEGATDTQYFGPGTRLTVL.